This T cell receptor beta chain was sequenced in a study of T cells in Graves' hyperthyroidism and ophthalmopathy. TCR beta CDR3 sequences were amplified from RNA transcripts. A set of HTBI primers served as the primers for a first-round RT-PCR of the TCR CDR3. TCRdb used MiXCR to reprocess the multiplex PCR reads, holding one entry per CDR3 protein. Here the sample spans about 610,000 distinct CDR3 sequences, roughly 14% being singletons. CDR3 length: 14 amino acids. The V end was cut by 4 bases, the J end by 4 bases, with 16 bases between. CDR1 SQVTM and CDR2 ANQGSEA come from the germline V gene. The TCR comes from a woman between 35 and 50 years old with Graves' ophthalmopathy. Material for sequencing was blood. This chain uses TRBV29-1 with TRBJ1-2; TRBD1 might be the D (6 bases). CDR3 nucleotides: TGCAGCGTTGTGTATCCGGGGACATTCTATGGCTACACCTTC. Protein sequence: CSVVYPGTFYGYTF.